This record concerns one T cell receptor (beta chain) sequence. This specimen comes from a study of immune evolution from preneoplasia to lung adenocarcinoma. Libraries were prepared by immunoSEQ multiplex PCR; TCRdb keeps only in-frame clonotypes and omits some of them. The data contain around 40,000 clones, 70% to 80% of them singletons. CDR3 length: 14 residues. The sequenced material came from FFPE invasive lung adenocarcinoma tissue. The J gene is TRBJ2-3, the V gene TRBV21-1; the table's D gene call, TRBD2, was not cross checked with the DNA. TRBV21-1 is flagged as a pseudogene. The sequence came from a person in their sixties with lung adenocarcinoma. The CDR3 loop reads CASSKARATDTQYF. CDR3 in DNA: TGTGCCAGCAGCAAAGCGCGGGCCACAGATACGCAGTATTTT.